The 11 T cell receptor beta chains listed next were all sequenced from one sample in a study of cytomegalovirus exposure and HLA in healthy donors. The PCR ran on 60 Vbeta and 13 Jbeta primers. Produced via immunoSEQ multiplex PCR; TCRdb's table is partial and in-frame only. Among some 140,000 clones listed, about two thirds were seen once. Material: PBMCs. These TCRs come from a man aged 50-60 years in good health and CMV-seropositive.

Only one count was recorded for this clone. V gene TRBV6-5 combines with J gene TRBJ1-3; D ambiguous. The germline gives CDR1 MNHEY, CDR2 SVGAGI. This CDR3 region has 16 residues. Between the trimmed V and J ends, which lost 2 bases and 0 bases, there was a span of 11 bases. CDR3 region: CASSYRSPSSGNTIYF. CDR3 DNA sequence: TGTGCCAGCAGTTACCGTAGCCCTAGCTCTGGAAACACCATATATTTT.

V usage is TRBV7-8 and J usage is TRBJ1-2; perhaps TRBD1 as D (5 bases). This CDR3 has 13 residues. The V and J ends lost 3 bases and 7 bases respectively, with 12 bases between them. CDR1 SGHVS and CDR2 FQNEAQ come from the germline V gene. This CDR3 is CASSLPGWGGYTF. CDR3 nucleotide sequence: TGTGCCAGCAGCTTGCCAGGGTGGGGTGGCTACACCTTC.

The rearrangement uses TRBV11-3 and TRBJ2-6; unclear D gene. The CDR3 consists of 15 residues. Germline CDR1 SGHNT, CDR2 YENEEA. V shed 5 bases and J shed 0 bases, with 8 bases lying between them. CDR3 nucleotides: TGTGCCAGCAGCCAGGCCGGCTCTGGGGCCAACGTCCTGACTTTC. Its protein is CASSQAGSGANVLTF.

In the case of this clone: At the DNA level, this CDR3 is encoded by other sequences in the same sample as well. The CDR3 nucleotides are TGTGCCAGCAGTGAAGCTTATAGCAATCAGCCCCAGCATTTT. Encoded protein: CASSEAYSNQPQHF. The chain carries TRBV6-1 and TRBJ1-5, with D hard to call. The germline CDR1 and CDR2 sequences are MNHNS and SASEGT. Trimming cost V 0 bases and J 0 bases, with 3 bases left between them. The CDR3 has 14 residues.

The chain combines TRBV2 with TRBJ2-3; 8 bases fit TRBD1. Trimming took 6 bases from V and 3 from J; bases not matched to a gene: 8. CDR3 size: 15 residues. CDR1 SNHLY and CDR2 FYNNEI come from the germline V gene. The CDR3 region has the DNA TGTGCCAGCAGACAGACAGGGGTTCGGACAGATACGCAGTATTTT. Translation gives CASRQTGVRTDTQYF.

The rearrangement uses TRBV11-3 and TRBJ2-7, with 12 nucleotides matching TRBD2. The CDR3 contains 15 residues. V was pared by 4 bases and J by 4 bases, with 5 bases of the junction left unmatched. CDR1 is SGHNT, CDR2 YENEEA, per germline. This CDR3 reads CASSSPSGRAYEQYF. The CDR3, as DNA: TGTGCCAGCAGCTCCCCTAGCGGGAGGGCGTACGAGCAGTACTTC.

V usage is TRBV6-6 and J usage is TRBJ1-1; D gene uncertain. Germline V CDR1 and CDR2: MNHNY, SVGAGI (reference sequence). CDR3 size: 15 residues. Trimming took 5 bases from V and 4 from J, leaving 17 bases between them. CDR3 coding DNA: TGTGCCAGCAGTCCCCCGGGGAGGTCGACCACTGAAGCTTTCTTT. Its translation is CASSPPGRSTTEAFF.

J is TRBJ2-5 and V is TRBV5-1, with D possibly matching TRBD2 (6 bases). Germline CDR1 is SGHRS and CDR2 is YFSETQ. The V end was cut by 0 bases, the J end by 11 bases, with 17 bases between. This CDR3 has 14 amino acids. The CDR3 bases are TGCGCCAGCAGCTTGGATCCCCAGAGCCGGGAGCAGTACTTC. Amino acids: CASSLDPQSREQYF. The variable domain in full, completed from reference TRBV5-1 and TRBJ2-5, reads KAGVTQTPRYLIKTRGQQVTLSCSPISGHRSVSWYQQTPGQGLQFLFEYFSETQRNKGNFPGRFSGRQFSNSRSEMNVSTLELGDSALYLCASSLDPQSREQYFGPGTRLLVL.

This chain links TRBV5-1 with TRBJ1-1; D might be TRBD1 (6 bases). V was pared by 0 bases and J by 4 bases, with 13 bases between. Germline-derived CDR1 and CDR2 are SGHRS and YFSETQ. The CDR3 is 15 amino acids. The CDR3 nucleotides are TGCGCCAGCAGCTTGGGAGGGGGTGGATCCACTGAAGCTTTCTTT. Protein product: CASSLGGGGSTEAFF. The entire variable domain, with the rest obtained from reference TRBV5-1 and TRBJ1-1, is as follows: KAGVTQTPRYLIKTRGQQVTLSCSPISGHRSVSWYQQTPGQGLQFLFEYFSETQRNKGNFPGRFSGRQFSNSRSEMNVSTLELGDSALYLCASSLGGGGSTEAFFGQGTRLTVV.

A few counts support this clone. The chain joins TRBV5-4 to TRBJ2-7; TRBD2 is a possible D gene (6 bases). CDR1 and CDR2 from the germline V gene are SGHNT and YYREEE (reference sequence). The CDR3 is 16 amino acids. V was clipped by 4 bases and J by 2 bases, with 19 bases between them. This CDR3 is CASSPGTSRVTYEQYF. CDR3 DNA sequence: TGTGCCAGCAGCCCTGGGACTTCACGGGTCACCTACGAGCAGTACTTC.

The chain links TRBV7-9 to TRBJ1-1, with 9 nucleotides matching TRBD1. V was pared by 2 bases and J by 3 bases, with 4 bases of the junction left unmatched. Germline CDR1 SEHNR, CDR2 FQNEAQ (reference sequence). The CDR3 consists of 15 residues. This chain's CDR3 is CASSLTGQGDTEAFF. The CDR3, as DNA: TGTGCCAGCAGCTTAACGGGACAGGGCGACACTGAAGCTTTCTTT. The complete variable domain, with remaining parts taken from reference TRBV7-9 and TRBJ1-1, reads DTGVSQNPRHKITKRGQNVTFRCDPISEHNRLYWYRQTLGQGPEFLTYFQNEAQLEKSRLLSDRFSAERPKGSFSTLEIQRTEQGDSAMYLCASSLTGQGDTEAFFGQGTRLTVV.